These 12 T cell receptor beta chains originate from one sample sequenced in a study of cytomegalovirus exposure and HLA in healthy donors. The method was immunoSEQ multiplex PCR; TCRdb's version includes in-frame clones alone and lacks a portion of them. The data show approximately 160,000 clones, around nine tenths seen once. Input material: PBMCs. These receptors were collected from a young woman in good health and CMV-seropositive.

V usage is TRBV7-2 and J usage is TRBJ1-2; the match to TRBD1 covers 7 bases. The germline gives CDR1 SGHTA, CDR2 FQGNSA. The CDR3 is 15 amino acids. With V trimmed by 3 bases and J by 5 bases, 9 bases remained unmatched. CDR3 sequence: CASSLLKGAGYGYTF. CDR3 DNA sequence: TGTGCCAGCAGCTTGTTAAAGGGGGCGGGGTATGGCTACACCTTC.

The V gene is TRBV7-9, the J gene TRBJ2-7; D might be TRBD2 (6 bases). V lost 1 base to trimming and J lost 6 bases, with 13 bases between them. This CDR3 comprises 14 residues. CDR1 SEHNR and CDR2 FQNEAQ come from the germline V gene (reference sequence). CDR3 region: CASSLVSGRTEQYF. CDR3 coding DNA: TGTGCCAGCAGCTTAGTTAGCGGACGGACCGAGCAGTACTTC. The complete variable domain, with remaining parts taken from reference TRBV7-9 and TRBJ2-7, reads DTGVSQNPRHKITKRGQNVTFRCDPISEHNRLYWYRQTLGQGPEFLTYFQNEAQLEKSRLLSDRFSAERPKGSFSTLEIQRTEQGDSAMYLCASSLVSGRTEQYFGPGTRLTVT.

V is TRBV7-8 and J is TRBJ2-6; D perhaps matches TRBD2 (5 bases). The length of the CDR3 is 15 residues. V lost 4 bases, J lost 0 bases, and 7 bases lay in between. The V gene's germline CDR1 is SGHVS and CDR2 FQNEAQ. The CDR3 region has the DNA TGTGCCAGCAGCTCGGGGTACTCTGGGGCCAACGTCCTGACTTTC. It is translated as CASSSGYSGANVLTF.

The chain uses TRBV7-3 and TRBJ2-1; D is uncertain. Germline V gene lookup returns CDR1 SGHTA and CDR2 FQGTGA. Trimming pared 7 bases from V and 0 bases from J, leaving 16 bases between. The CDR3 loop spans 16 amino acids. This CDR3 reads CASNQRRSGSYNEQFF. CDR3 in DNA: TGTGCCAGCAACCAGAGGCGGTCTGGCTCCTACAATGAGCAGTTCTTC.

This chain uses TRBV18 with TRBJ1-2, with D perhaps matching TRBD1 (6 bases). Germline values: CDR1 KGHSH, CDR2 LQKENI. V dropped 6 bases and J dropped 3 bases, with 11 bases sitting between them. CDR3 length equals 13 residues. In nucleotides, the CDR3 is TGTGCCAGCTCGGTCAGGGGTGACTATGGCTACACCTTC. Encoded protein: CASSVRGDYGYTF.

V usage is TRBV6-1 and J usage is TRBJ2-1; D is perhaps TRBD2 (5 bases). CDR1 MNHNS and CDR2 SASEGT come from the germline V gene. The CDR3 length is 12 residues. The ends were cut back, 7 bases at V and 7 bases at J, with 11 bases in the middle. The CDR3: CASKGWTNEQFF. In DNA, the CDR3 is TGTGCCAGCAAGGGCTGGACTAATGAGCAGTTCTTC.

CDR3 nucleotide sequence: TGTGCCAGCAGCTTAACCCCGGGTTTCAAACTGTTTTTT. Residues: CASSLTPGFKLFF. The chain is built from TRBV7-2 and TRBJ1-4; D remains ambiguous. V lost 2 bases to trimming and J lost 11 bases, with 12 bases between them. In germline, CDR1 is SGHTA, CDR2 FQGNSA. CDR3 size: 13 residues. The whole variable domain, filled in from reference TRBV7-2 and TRBJ1-4, reads GAGVSQSPSNKVTEKGKDVELRCDPISGHTALYWYRQSLGQGLEFLIYFQGNSAPDKSGLPSDRFSAERTGGSVSTLTIQRTQQEDSAVYLCASSLTPGFKLFFGSGTQLSVL.

This rearrangement joins TRBV5-4 to TRBJ1-1; D is unresolved. Germline CDR1 SGHNT, CDR2 YYREEE (reference sequence). This CDR3 contains 14 residues. Trimming removed 2 bases from V and 5 bases from J, with 13 bases in between. The CDR3 sequence: CASSLTTGGTEAFF. The CDR3 DNA reads TGTGCCAGCAGCTTAACGACGGGAGGGACTGAAGCTTTCTTT.

V gene TRBV5-1 combines with J gene TRBJ2-4; D is perhaps TRBD1 (5 bases). Looked up from germline, CDR1 is SGHRS and CDR2 is YFSETQ. The CDR3 is 14 residues long. Trimming cost V 0 bases and J 4 bases, with 8 bases left between them. CDR3 in amino acids: CASSLADSKNIQYF. Written as DNA, the CDR3 is TGCGCCAGCAGCTTGGCCGACAGTAAAAACATTCAGTACTTC.

A single count supports this clone. CDR3 amino acids: CAWSRSGKDQETQYF. The CDR3 DNA is TGTGCCTGGAGCCGTAGCGGGAAGGATCAAGAGACCCAGTACTTC. The chain recombines TRBV30 with TRBJ2-5, with 8 bases fitting TRBD2. Trimming cost V 3 bases and J 2 bases; bases outside gene matches: 8. The CDR3 runs to 15 residues. Germline CDR1 reads GTSNPN; CDR2 reads SVGIG (reference sequence).

The chain carries TRBV6-1 and TRBJ1-1; D is undetermined. The V end lost 6 bases, the J end lost 3 bases, and 14 bases lay between the germline ends. CDR3 size: 14 residues. CDR1 MNHNS and CDR2 SASEGT come from the germline V gene. The CDR3 nucleotides are TGTGCCAGCAGCCTGGATAGGGAGGACACTGAAGCTTTCTTT. The encoded protein is CASSLDREDTEAFF.

The chain employs TRBV5-1 and TRBJ2-7; D remains ambiguous. CDR1 is SGHRS and CDR2 is YFSETQ in the germline V gene. The CDR3 runs to 14 residues. The V gene lost 0 bases and the J gene lost 3 bases, with 10 bases spanning the gap. The CDR3 here is CASSLGHLGYEQYF. The CDR3 coding sequence is TGCGCCAGCAGCTTGGGGCACCTAGGCTACGAGCAGTACTTC.